This is a list of T cell receptor beta chains from one sample in a study of monozygotic twins with inflammatory bowel disease. Following a re-call of the 5' RACE reads, TCRdb has one entry per CDR3 protein and lacks DNA. The specimen's table records about 110,000 distinct CDR3 sequences. Sequencing used blood. Receptor source: a human donor with ulcerative colitis or Crohn's disease, or a healthy co-twin of an affected twin (not recorded which). CDR3s include the opening cysteine and the closing phenylalanine or tryptophan.

V gene	J gene	CDR3 protein
TRBV2	TRBJ2-3	CASRPTASTDTQYF
TRBV15	TRBJ2-2	CATRAQDRDTGELFF
TRBV6-5	TRBJ1-2	CASSYSGAYGYTF
TRBV23-1	TRBJ2-1	CASSQSSSLAALSYNEQFF
TRBV6-5	TRBJ1-1	CASSSQTDEAFF
TRBV4-1	TRBJ2-1	CASSQDRARAAGEFF
TRBV28	TRBJ2-1	CASSFTTDRGYEQFF
TRBV11-2	TRBJ2-1	CASSLDAQFGGGEQFF
TRBV11-2	TRBJ2-1	CASSRAGAPGEQFF
TRBV20-1	TRBJ2-7	CSARATSGSGYEQYF
TRBV19	TRBJ1-5	CASSREQRDFSNQPQHF
TRBV12-3/TRBV12-4	TRBJ1-1	CASSIGQVDTEAFF
TRBV7-9	TRBJ1-1	CASSLGLEDTEAFF
TRBV5-6	TRBJ1-6	CASSERRSSYNSPLHF
TRBV18	TRBJ1-4	CASSLDLGVEKLFF
TRBV19	TRBJ2-7	CASSIGGLAVIYEQYF
TRBV7-2	TRBJ1-4	CASSLDFRSNEKLFF
TRBV20-1	TRBJ1-1	CSAAKGDSDTEAFF
TRBV24-1	TRBJ1-1	CATSDLLNTEAFF
TRBV11-1	TRBJ1-5	CASSPSPGGAGSNQPQHF
TRBV20-1	TRBJ1-5	CAMLGGNLGGNQPQHF
TRBV19	TRBJ2-2	CASSIASGTGVGELFF
TRBV11-2	TRBJ2-3	CASSLRGGVAGVTDTQYF
TRBV6-5	TRBJ2-7	CASSYSGQGGYEQYF
TRBV10-3	TRBJ2-7	CAISESLDRRPEQYF
TRBV12-3/TRBV12-4	TRBJ1-2	CASSGVGDGYTF
TRBV12-5	TRBJ2-1	CASGSRASGSSYNEQFF
TRBV5-1	TRBJ2-3	CATTMGPGQRTDTQYF
TRBV7-8	TRBJ2-7	CASSPDRQALTSYEQYF
TRBV21-1	TRBJ1-3	CASRRPGRRDTIYF